This is a list of T cell receptor beta chains from one sample in a study of Graves' ophthalmopathy and Graves' hyperthyroidism. TCRdb re-analysed the multiplex PCR reads in MiXCR, keeping a single row per CDR3 protein. The sample holds hundreds of thousands of distinct CDR3 sequences, 22% seen once. Sequencing input: peripheral blood. These TCRs come from a woman younger than 30 with stable Graves' hyperthyroidism. Some clones in this sample may be carry-over from other donors' samples. Both conserved end residues are part of each CDR3. A D gene is named only where the DNA matches it firmly. The size field is filled for only some rows; it gives once, few, many or a size class.

clone size: -; J gene: TRBJ1-2; V gene: TRBV12-3/TRBV12-4; D gene: -; CDR3 DNA: TGTGCCACGAGCTCGTTCCGCTATGGCTACACCTTC; CDR3 protein: CATSSFRYGYTF
clone size: many; J gene: TRBJ1-2; V gene: TRBV6-1; D gene: TRBD1; CDR3 DNA: TGTGCCAGCAGGGGGGGGACAGGGACCTATGGCTACACCTTC; CDR3 protein: CASRGGTGTYGYTF
clone size: once; J gene: TRBJ2-7; V gene: TRBV2; D gene: -; CDR3 DNA: TGTGTCAGCAGTGAAGGATTCTACGAGCAGTACTTC; CDR3 protein: CVSSEGFYEQYF
clone size: few; J gene: TRBJ2-5; V gene: TRBV25-1; D gene: -; CDR3 DNA: TGTGCCAGCAGTGGGGAACCGCCTAGGACAGTACAAGAGACCCAGTACTTC; CDR3 protein: CASSGEPPRTVQETQYF
clone size: many; J gene: TRBJ2-7; V gene: TRBV10-1; D gene: -; CDR3 DNA: TGCGCCAGCAGTGAGTCTGGCGGGACAAAATCCTACGAGCAGTACTTC; CDR3 protein: CASSESGGTKSYEQYF
clone size: -; J gene: TRBJ1-1; V gene: TRBV30; D gene: TRBD1; CDR3 DNA: TGTGCCTGGAGCTCAGGACAGGGGGCTGGGACTGAAGCTTTCTTT; CDR3 protein: CAWSSGQGAGTEAFF
clone size: many; J gene: TRBJ1-1; V gene: TRBV12-5; D gene: TRBD1; CDR3 DNA: TGTGCTATTTGGACAGGGCTACTTGAAGCTTTCTTT; CDR3 protein: CAIWTGLLEAFF
clone size: many; J gene: TRBJ2-7; V gene: TRBV7-9; D gene: -; CDR3 DNA: TGTGCCAGCAGCCCACGACTTCGGTCGTACGAGCAGTACTTC; CDR3 protein: CASSPRLRSYEQYF
clone size: many; J gene: TRBJ2-5; V gene: TRBV29-1; D gene: -; CDR3 DNA: TGCAGCTGCTGGTCGGGGGCCTGGGAGACCCAGTACTTC; CDR3 protein: CSCWSGAWETQYF
clone size: few; J gene: TRBJ2-5; V gene: TRBV7-2; D gene: TRBD2; CDR3 DNA: TGTGCCAGCAGCTTAGCAGCTAGCGGGACGGGCAAAGAGACCCAGTACTTC; CDR3 protein: CASSLAASGTGKETQYF
clone size: many; J gene: TRBJ1-5; V gene: TRBV28; D gene: -; CDR3 DNA: TGTGCCAGCAGTTGGGGCGAACTACGCAATCAGCCCCAGCATTTT; CDR3 protein: CASSWGELRNQPQHF
clone size: many; J gene: TRBJ1-2; V gene: TRBV6-2/TRBV6-3; D gene: -; CDR3 DNA: TGTGCCAGCAGTTACTCGGCCGGGTTCGGCTATGGCTACACCTTC; CDR3 protein: CASSYSAGFGYGYTF
clone size: -; J gene: TRBJ1-1; V gene: TRBV27; D gene: -; CDR3 DNA: TGTGCCAGCAGTTTAACTGAGGACAACACTGAAGCTTTCTTT; CDR3 protein: CASSLTEDNTEAFF
clone size: many; J gene: TRBJ2-4; V gene: TRBV20-1; D gene: -; CDR3 DNA: TGCAGTGCTAGGTTAGACAGACGCGTTCAGTACTTC; CDR3 protein: CSARLDRRVQYF
clone size: few; J gene: TRBJ2-5; V gene: TRBV25-1; D gene: -; CDR3 DNA: TGTGCCAGCAGTGACCCGCGCTCCCAAGAGACCCAGTACTTC; CDR3 protein: CASSDPRSQETQYF
clone size: -; J gene: TRBJ2-5; V gene: TRBV30; D gene: -; CDR3 DNA: TGTGCCTGGAGTGGCATTAGGGCCCTCCAAGAGACCCAGTACTTC; CDR3 protein: CAWSGIRALQETQYF
clone size: many; J gene: TRBJ1-1; V gene: TRBV6-1; D gene: -; CDR3 DNA: TGTGCCAGCAGTGAAGCAGCGGAGAACACTGAAGCTTTCTTT; CDR3 protein: CASSEAAENTEAFF
clone size: few; J gene: TRBJ2-7; V gene: TRBV5-1; D gene: TRBD1; CDR3 DNA: TGCGCCAGCAGGAGGGACAGGGGTCAAGTAAGCGAGCAGTACTTC; CDR3 protein: CASRRDRGQVSEQYF
clone size: many; J gene: TRBJ2-7; V gene: TRBV5-1; D gene: TRBD1; CDR3 DNA: TGCGCCAGCAGCTTGCAGGGGGCCCAAGTCGGATACGAGCAGTACTTC; CDR3 protein: CASSLQGAQVGYEQYF
clone size: -; J gene: TRBJ1-2; V gene: TRBV5-1; D gene: -; CDR3 DNA: TGCGCCAGCAGCCCATACGGGGGAGCTAACTATGGCTACACCTTC; CDR3 protein: CASSPYGGANYGYTF
clone size: few; J gene: TRBJ2-7; V gene: TRBV7-8; D gene: -; CDR3 DNA: TGTGCCAGCAGCTTGGGCCTAAAGCCCTCCTACGAGCAGTACTTC; CDR3 protein: CASSLGLKPSYEQYF
clone size: many; J gene: TRBJ2-5; V gene: TRBV11-2; D gene: TRBD1; CDR3 DNA: TGTGCCAGCAGCAGACAGGGGAGTCGGGAGACCCAGTACTTC; CDR3 protein: CASSRQGSRETQYF
clone size: -; J gene: TRBJ1-1; V gene: TRBV29-1; D gene: TRBD1; CDR3 DNA: TGCAGCGTCAACAGGGGGATGGGCACTGAAGCTTTCTTT; CDR3 protein: CSVNRGMGTEAFF
clone size: -; J gene: TRBJ2-7; V gene: TRBV12-3/TRBV12-4; D gene: TRBD2; CDR3 DNA: TGTGCCAGCAGTTCACTAGCGGGAGCTCCGAACTACGAGCAGTACTTC; CDR3 protein: CASSSLAGAPNYEQYF
clone size: many; J gene: TRBJ1-6; V gene: TRBV10-3; D gene: TRBD1; CDR3 DNA: TGTGCCATCAGTGAGTCGGGGGACAGGGGTGGCACCAATTCACCCCTCCACTTT; CDR3 protein: CAISESGDRGGTNSPLHF
clone size: many; J gene: TRBJ1-1; V gene: TRBV7-8; D gene: -; CDR3 DNA: TGTGCCAGCAGCCCTAAGCGCGGGGGGAACACTGAAGCTTTCTTT; CDR3 protein: CASSPKRGGNTEAFF
clone size: many; J gene: TRBJ2-5; V gene: TRBV11-2; D gene: -; CDR3 DNA: TGTGCCAGCAGCCCATCGGGGACCCAGTACTTC; CDR3 protein: CASSPSGTQYF
clone size: many; J gene: TRBJ1-2; V gene: TRBV6-5; D gene: -; CDR3 DNA: TGTGCCAGCAGTTCCTACAGGGTAGGGGGCTATGGCTACACCTTC; CDR3 protein: CASSSYRVGGYGYTF
clone size: many; J gene: TRBJ2-5; V gene: TRBV29-1; D gene: -; CDR3 DNA: TGCAGCGTTGCAGGGGAACAAGAGACCCAGTACTTC; CDR3 protein: CSVAGEQETQYF
clone size: few; J gene: TRBJ1-2; V gene: TRBV6-1; D gene: -; CDR3 DNA: TGTGCCAGCAGTGAATCCCCAGGGGCGGGCTATGGCTACACCTTC; CDR3 protein: CASSESPGAGYGYTF
clone size: many; J gene: TRBJ2-7; V gene: TRBV4-1; D gene: -; CDR3 DNA: TGCGCCAGCAGCCACCCCACCAATAGCGGCGAGCAGTACTTC; CDR3 protein: CASSHPTNSGEQYF
clone size: -; J gene: TRBJ2-5; V gene: TRBV12-3/TRBV12-4; D gene: TRBD1; CDR3 DNA: TGTGCCAGCAGTTTTCGGACAGGGGTGGAGACCCAGTACTTC; CDR3 protein: CASSFRTGVETQYF
clone size: many; J gene: TRBJ2-7; V gene: TRBV4-1; D gene: -; CDR3 DNA: TGCGCCAGCAGCCGTGCTGAGGGCTCCTACGAGCAGTACTTC; CDR3 protein: CASSRAEGSYEQYF
clone size: few; J gene: TRBJ2-7; V gene: TRBV30; D gene: TRBD1; CDR3 DNA: TGTGCCGCAGACAGGGGGGCCTACGAGCAGTACTTC; CDR3 protein: CAADRGAYEQYF
clone size: many; J gene: TRBJ2-7; V gene: TRBV6-2/TRBV6-3; D gene: TRBD1; CDR3 DNA: TGTGCCAGCAGTTACTCACCCGGACAGGGAGGAGCCTACGAGCAGTACTTC; CDR3 protein: CASSYSPGQGGAYEQYF
clone size: many; J gene: TRBJ1-1; V gene: TRBV27; D gene: -; CDR3 DNA: TGTGCCAGCAGCCGGTGGATGGCGAACACTGAAGCTTTCTTT; CDR3 protein: CASSRWMANTEAFF
clone size: -; J gene: TRBJ1-1; V gene: TRBV3-1; D gene: -; CDR3 DNA: TGTGCCAGCAGCCAAGAGGTGGGAACTGAAGCTTTCTTT; CDR3 protein: CASSQEVGTEAFF
clone size: -; J gene: TRBJ2-2; V gene: TRBV6-5; D gene: TRBD2; CDR3 DNA: TGTGCCAGCAGTTTACTAGCGGGGGACCTAACCGGGGAGCTGTTTTTT; CDR3 protein: CASSLLAGDLTGELFF
clone size: -; J gene: TRBJ1-1; V gene: TRBV29-1; D gene: -; CDR3 DNA: TGCAGCACCCACAGCACTGAAGCTTTCTTT; CDR3 protein: CSTHSTEAFF
clone size: many; J gene: TRBJ1-5; V gene: TRBV12-3/TRBV12-4; D gene: -; CDR3 DNA: TGTGCCAGCAGGCAGGGGATTCAGCCCCAGCATTTT; CDR3 protein: CASRQGIQPQHF
clone size: -; J gene: TRBJ1-6; V gene: TRBV6-5; D gene: -; CDR3 DNA: TGTGCCAGCAGTTACCCTCTGGCGCAGGGGAATTCACCCCTCCACTTT; CDR3 protein: CASSYPLAQGNSPLHF
clone size: -; J gene: TRBJ1-2; V gene: TRBV6-2/TRBV6-3; D gene: -; CDR3 DNA: TGTGCCAGCAGTTCGCACCCCGATACCTATGGCTACACCTTC; CDR3 protein: CASSSHPDTYGYTF
clone size: many; J gene: TRBJ1-5; V gene: TRBV6-1; D gene: -; CDR3 DNA: TGTGCCAGCAGCTGGGCGGGCCTCGATCAGCCCCAGCATTTT; CDR3 protein: CASSWAGLDQPQHF
clone size: many; J gene: TRBJ1-1; V gene: TRBV6-1; D gene: -; CDR3 DNA: TGTGCCAGCAGTGAAGCCTTCACTGAAGCTTTCTTT; CDR3 protein: CASSEAFTEAFF
clone size: -; J gene: TRBJ2-2; V gene: TRBV3-1; D gene: TRBD1; CDR3 DNA: TGTGCCAGCAGCCAGGGACAGGGAGTCCCCGGGGAGCTGTTTTTT; CDR3 protein: CASSQGQGVPGELFF
clone size: many; J gene: TRBJ2-7; V gene: TRBV19; D gene: -; CDR3 DNA: TGTGCCACTTCTCTCAGGGACCTCGGATCCCCTGGACAGCAGTACTTC; CDR3 protein: CATSLRDLGSPGQQYF
clone size: many; J gene: TRBJ1-2; V gene: TRBV7-9; D gene: -; CDR3 DNA: TGTGCCAGCAGCCCCAGCACAGGATCCGGCTACACCTTC; CDR3 protein: CASSPSTGSGYTF